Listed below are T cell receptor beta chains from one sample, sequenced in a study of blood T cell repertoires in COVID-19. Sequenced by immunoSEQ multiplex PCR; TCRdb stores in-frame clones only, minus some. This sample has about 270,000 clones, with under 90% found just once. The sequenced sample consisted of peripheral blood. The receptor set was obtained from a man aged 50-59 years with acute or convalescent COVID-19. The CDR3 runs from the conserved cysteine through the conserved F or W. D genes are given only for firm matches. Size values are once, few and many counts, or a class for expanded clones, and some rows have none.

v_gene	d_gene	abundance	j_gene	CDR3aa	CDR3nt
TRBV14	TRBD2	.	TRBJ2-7	CASSQDRGGPRYF	TGTGCCAGCAGCCAAGACCGGGGGGGCCCTCGGTACTTC
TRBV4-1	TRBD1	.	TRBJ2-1	CASSQRQGSYNEQFF	TGCGCCAGCAGCCAGAGACAGGGCTCCTACAATGAGCAGTTCTTC
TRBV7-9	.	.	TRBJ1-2	CASSSPGWGPWVGDNGYTF	TGTGCCAGCAGCTCCCCCGGCTGGGGCCCCTGGGTTGGAGATAATGGCTACACCTTC
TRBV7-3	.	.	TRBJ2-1	CASSPLAPSSYNEQFF	TGTGCCAGCAGCCCGCTAGCCCCGAGCTCCTACAATGAGCAGTTCTTC
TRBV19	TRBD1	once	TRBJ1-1	CASSIIQGAGTEAFF	TGTGCCAGTAGTATTATCCAGGGGGCGGGCACTGAAGCTTTCTTT
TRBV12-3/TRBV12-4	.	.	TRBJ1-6	CASRGLVNSPLHF	TGTGCCAGCAGGGGACTGGTTAATTCACCCCTCCACTTT
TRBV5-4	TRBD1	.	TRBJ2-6	CASSRLSGTGIAGANVLTF	TGTGCCAGCAGCCGACTGTCAGGGACAGGGATTGCTGGGGCCAACGTCCTGACTTTC
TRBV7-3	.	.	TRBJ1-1	CASSPQTNTEAFF	TGTGCCAGCAGTCCACAGACGAACACTGAAGCTTTCTTT
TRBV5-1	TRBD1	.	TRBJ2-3	CASSLSRQGGRDTQYF	TGCGCCAGCAGCTTGTCCCGACAGGGCGGGCGGGATACGCAGTATTTT
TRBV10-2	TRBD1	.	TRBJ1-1	CASRTDRGVAEAFF	TGCGCCAGTAGGACCGACAGGGGCGTCGCTGAAGCTTTCTTT
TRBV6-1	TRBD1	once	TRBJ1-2	CASSEASGERGRVTF	TGTGCCAGCAGTGAAGCGTCGGGGGAGAGGGGGCGGGTTACCTTC
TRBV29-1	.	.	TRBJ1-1	CSWGEGTEAFF	TGCAGCTGGGGGGAGGGAACTGAAGCTTTCTTT
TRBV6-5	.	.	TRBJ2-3	CASSYQGVGTDTQYF	TGTGCCAGCAGTTACCAGGGTGTGGGCACAGATACGCAGTATTTT
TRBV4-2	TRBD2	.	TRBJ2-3	CASSQDGTSGGVADTQYF	TGTGCCAGCAGCCAAGATGGGACTAGCGGGGGAGTGGCAGATACGCAGTATTTT
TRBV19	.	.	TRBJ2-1	CASKPVPGDNYNEQFF	TGTGCCAGTAAGCCTGTCCCAGGGGACAACTACAATGAGCAGTTCTTC
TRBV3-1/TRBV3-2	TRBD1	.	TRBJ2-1	CASSRDREGEQFF	TGTGCCAGCAGCCGGGACAGGGAAGGTGAGCAGTTCTTC
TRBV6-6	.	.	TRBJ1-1	CATSDEGRTEAFF	TGTGCCACTTCGGATGAAGGGAGGACTGAAGCTTTCTTT
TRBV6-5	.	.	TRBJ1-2	CASSPTGLYGYTF	TGTGCCAGCAGTCCCACAGGGCTCTATGGCTACACCTTC
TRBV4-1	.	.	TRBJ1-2	CASSQVPRYGYTF	TGCGCCAGCAGCCAAGTTCCCAGATATGGCTACACCTTC
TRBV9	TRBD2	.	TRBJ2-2	CASSVRRGGPHTGELFF	TGTGCCAGCAGCGTACGGCGGGGGGGCCCCCACACCGGGGAGCTGTTTTTT
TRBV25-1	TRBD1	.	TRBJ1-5	CASSRTGAQPQHF	TGTGCCAGCAGCAGGACAGGGGCTCAGCCCCAGCATTTT
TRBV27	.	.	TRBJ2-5	CASSLTAGVRGETQYF	TGTGCCAGCAGTTTAACCGCAGGCGTAAGGGGAGAGACCCAGTACTTC
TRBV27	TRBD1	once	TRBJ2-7	CASSTDRGYEQYF	TGTGCCAGCAGTACCGACAGGGGCTACGAGCAGTACTTC
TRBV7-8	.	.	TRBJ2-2	CASSLGLPGHSNTGELFF	TGTGCCAGCAGCTTAGGTTTACCGGGACACTCGAACACCGGGGAGCTGTTTTTT
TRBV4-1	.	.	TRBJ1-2	CASSQEGAGASGGYTF	TGCGCCAGCAGCCAAGAAGGGGCAGGGGCTAGTGGTGGCTACACCTTC
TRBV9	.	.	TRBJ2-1	CASSQAAGRDEQFF	TGTGCCAGCAGCCAGGCGGCGGGTAGGGATGAGCAGTTCTTC
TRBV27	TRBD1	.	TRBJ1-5	CASRPGTGGNQPQHF	TGTGCCAGCAGACCCGGGACAGGGGGAAATCAGCCCCAGCATTTT
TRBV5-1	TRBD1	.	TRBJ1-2	CASSWDRMYNYGYTF	TGCGCCAGCAGCTGGGACAGGATGTATAACTATGGCTACACCTTC
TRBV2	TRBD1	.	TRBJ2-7	CATNHGTAYEQYF	TGTGCCACCAACCACGGGACAGCCTACGAGCAGTACTTC
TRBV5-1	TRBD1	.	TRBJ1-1	CASSPPTTGVNTEAFF	TGCGCCAGCAGCCCACCGACCACAGGGGTAAATACTGAAGCTTTCTTT
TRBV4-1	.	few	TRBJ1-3	CASSQVLGNTIYF	TGCGCCAGCAGCCAAGTTCTGGGAAACACCATATATTTT
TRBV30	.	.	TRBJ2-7	CAWTGASSYEQYF	TGTGCCTGGACAGGGGCCTCCTCCTACGAGCAGTACTTC
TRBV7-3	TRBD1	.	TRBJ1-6	CASSQTKGARSPLHF	TGTGCCAGCAGCCAAACCAAGGGGGCCCGCTCACCCCTCCACTTT
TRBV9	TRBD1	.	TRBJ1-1	CASSVAPDRWGEAFF	TGTGCCAGCAGCGTAGCCCCGGACAGGTGGGGTGAAGCTTTCTTT
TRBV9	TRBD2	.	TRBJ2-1	CASSTLAGDDNEQFF	TGTGCCAGCAGCACCCTAGCGGGCGACGACAATGAGCAGTTCTTC
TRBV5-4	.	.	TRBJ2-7	CASSLVGGRDGQYF	TGTGCCAGCAGTCTGGTGGGGGGACGGGACGGGCAGTACTTC
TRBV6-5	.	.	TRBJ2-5	CASSYSGQGQETQYF	TGTGCCAGCAGTTACTCCGGTCAGGGCCAAGAGACCCAGTACTTC
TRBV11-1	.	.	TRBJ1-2	CASSLEQNYGYTF	TGTGCCAGCAGCTTAGAACAGAACTATGGCTACACCTTC
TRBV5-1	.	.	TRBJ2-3	CASSSRTDTQYF	TGCGCCAGCAGCAGCCGCACAGATACGCAGTATTTT
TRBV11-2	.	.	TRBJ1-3	CASRTPSSGNTIYF	TGTGCCAGCAGAACACCCAGCTCTGGAAACACCATATATTTT
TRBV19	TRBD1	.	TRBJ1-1	CASSIRSGTGAEAFF	TGTGCCAGTAGTATTAGGTCCGGGACAGGGGCTGAAGCTTTCTTT
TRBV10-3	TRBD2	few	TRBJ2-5	CAIREGLAGKETQYF	TGTGCCATCAGGGAGGGACTAGCGGGGAAAGAGACCCAGTACTTC
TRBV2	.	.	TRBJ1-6	CASSLDSSYNSPLHF	TGTGCCAGCAGCCTCGACAGCTCCTATAATTCACCCCTCCACTTT
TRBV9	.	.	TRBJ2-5	CASSPPRGGPETQYF	TGTGCCAGCAGCCCTCCTAGGGGGGGGCCAGAGACCCAGTACTTC
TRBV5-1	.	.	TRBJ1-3	CASSLAVGPGNTIYF	TGCGCCAGCAGCTTGGCCGTCGGTCCCGGAAACACCATATATTTT
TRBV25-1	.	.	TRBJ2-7	CASSEYRRGFDEQYF	TGTGCCAGCAGTGAATATAGGAGGGGATTCGACGAGCAGTACTTC